This TCR beta chain was retrieved from a study of T cell changes during pregnancy in multiple sclerosis. Sequenced by immunoSEQ multiplex PCR; TCRdb stores in-frame clones only, minus some. The sample shows 40,000 to 55,000 clones, approximately 92% of them seen only once. The CDR3 has 18 amino acids. Germline V gene sequence: CDR1 SGHRS, CDR2 YFSETQ. V shed 4 bases and J 1 base; nucleotides not matched to a gene: 8. This receptor was taken from a female donor with multiple sclerosis, enrolled in a pregnancy study. This chain uses TRBV5-1 with TRBJ2-6, with 10 positions matching TRBD1. Sequenced material: CD4+ T cells from peripheral blood mononuclear cells, taken before pregnancy. CDR3 amino acids: CASSRSGQGRSGANVLTF. In DNA form, the CDR3 reads TGCGCCAGCAGCCGATCGGGACAGGGGCGATCTGGGGCCAACGTCCTGACTTTC.